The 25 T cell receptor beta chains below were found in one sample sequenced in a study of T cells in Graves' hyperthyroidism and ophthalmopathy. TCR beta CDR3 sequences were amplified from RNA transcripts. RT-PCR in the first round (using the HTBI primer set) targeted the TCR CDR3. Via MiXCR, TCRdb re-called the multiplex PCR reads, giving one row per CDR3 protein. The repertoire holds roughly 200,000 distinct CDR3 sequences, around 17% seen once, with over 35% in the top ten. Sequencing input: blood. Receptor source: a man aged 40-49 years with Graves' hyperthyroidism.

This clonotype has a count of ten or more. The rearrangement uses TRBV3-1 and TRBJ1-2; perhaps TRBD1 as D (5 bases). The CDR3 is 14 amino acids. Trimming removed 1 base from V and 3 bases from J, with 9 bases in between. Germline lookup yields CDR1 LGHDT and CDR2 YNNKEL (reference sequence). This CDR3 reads CASSQVPGHYGYTF. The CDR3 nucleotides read TGTGCCAGCAGCCAAGTCCCAGGGCACTATGGCTACACCTTC.

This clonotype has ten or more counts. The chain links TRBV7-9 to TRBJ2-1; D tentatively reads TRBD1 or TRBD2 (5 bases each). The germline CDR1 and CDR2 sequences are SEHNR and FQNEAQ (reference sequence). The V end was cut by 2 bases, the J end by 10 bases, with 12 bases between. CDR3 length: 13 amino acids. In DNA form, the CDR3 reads TGTGCCAGCAGCTTATGGGGGACCCCGGAGCAGTTCTTC. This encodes CASSLWGTPEQFF.

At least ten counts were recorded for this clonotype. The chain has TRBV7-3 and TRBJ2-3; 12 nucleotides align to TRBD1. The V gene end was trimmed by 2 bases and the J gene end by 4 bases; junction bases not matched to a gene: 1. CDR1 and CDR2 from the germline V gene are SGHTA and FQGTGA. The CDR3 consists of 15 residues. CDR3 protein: CASSLGDRGPDTQYF. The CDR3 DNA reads TGTGCCAGCAGCTTAGGGGACAGGGGGCCAGATACGCAGTATTTT.

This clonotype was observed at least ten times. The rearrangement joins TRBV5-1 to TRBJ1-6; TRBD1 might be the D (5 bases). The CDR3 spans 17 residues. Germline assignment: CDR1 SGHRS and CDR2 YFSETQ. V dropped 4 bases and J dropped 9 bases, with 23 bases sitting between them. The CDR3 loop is CASSQAQGPRGSSPLHF. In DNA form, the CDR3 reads TGCGCCAGCAGCCAAGCCCAGGGTCCGCGAGGAAGTTCACCCCTCCACTTT.

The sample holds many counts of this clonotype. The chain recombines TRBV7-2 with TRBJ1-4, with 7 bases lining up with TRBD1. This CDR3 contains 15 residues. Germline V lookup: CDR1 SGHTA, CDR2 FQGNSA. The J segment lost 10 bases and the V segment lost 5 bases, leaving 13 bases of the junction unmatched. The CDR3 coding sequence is TGTGCCAGCAGCCATGACCTGACACAGGGGCGAAAACTGTTTTTT. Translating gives CASSHDLTQGRKLFF.

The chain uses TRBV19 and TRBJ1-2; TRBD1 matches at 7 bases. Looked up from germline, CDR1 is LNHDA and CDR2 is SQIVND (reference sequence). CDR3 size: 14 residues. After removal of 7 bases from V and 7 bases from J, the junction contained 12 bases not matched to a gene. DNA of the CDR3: TGTGCCAGTAATCCTGACAGGGACCTTGGTGGCTACACCTTC. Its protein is CASNPDRDLGGYTF.

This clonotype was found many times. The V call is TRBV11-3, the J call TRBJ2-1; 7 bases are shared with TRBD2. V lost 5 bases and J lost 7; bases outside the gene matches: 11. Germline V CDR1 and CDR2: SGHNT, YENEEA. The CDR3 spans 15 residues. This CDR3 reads CASSLGGDVRNEQFF. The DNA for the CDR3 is TGTGCCAGCAGCCTTGGGGGGGACGTTAGAAATGAGCAGTTCTTC. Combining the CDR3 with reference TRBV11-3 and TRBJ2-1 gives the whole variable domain EAGVVQSPRYKIIEKKQPVAFWCNPISGHNTLYWYLQNLGQGPELLIRYENEEAVDDSQLPKDRFSAERLKGVDSTLKIQPAELGDSAVYLCASSLGGDVRNEQFFGPGTRLTVL.

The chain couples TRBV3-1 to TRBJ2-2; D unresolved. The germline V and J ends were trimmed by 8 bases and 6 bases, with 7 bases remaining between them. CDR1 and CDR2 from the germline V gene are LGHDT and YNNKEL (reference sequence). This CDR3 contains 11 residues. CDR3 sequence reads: CASAWAGELFF. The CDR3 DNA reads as TGTGCCAGCGCGTGGGCCGGGGAGCTGTTTTTT.

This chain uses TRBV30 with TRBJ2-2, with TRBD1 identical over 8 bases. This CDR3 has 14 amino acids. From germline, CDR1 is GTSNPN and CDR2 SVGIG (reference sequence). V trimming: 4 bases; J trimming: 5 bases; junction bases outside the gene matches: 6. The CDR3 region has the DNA TGTGCCTGGAATCGACAGGGGTATACCGGGGAGCTGTTTTTT. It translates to CAWNRQGYTGELFF.

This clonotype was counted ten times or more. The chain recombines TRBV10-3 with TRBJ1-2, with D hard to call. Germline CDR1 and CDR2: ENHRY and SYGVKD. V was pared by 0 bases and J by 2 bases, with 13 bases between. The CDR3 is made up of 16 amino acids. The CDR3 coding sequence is TGTGCCATCAGTGAGTCGAGAGGCTCACCGAACTATGGCTACACCTTC. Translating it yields CAISESRGSPNYGYTF.

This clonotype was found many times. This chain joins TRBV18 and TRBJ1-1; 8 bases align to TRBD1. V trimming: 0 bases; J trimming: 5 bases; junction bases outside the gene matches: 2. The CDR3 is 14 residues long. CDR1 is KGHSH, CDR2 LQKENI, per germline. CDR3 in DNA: TGTGCCAGCTCACCACCAGGACAGGGTACTGAAGCTTTCTTT. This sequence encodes CASSPPGQGTEAFF.

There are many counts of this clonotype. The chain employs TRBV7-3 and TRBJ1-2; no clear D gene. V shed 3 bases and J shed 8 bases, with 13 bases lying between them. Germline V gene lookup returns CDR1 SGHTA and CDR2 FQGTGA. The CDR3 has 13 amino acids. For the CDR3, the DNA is TGTGCCAGCAGCTTCGCAGATATGGACGGCTACACCTTC. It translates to CASSFADMDGYTF.

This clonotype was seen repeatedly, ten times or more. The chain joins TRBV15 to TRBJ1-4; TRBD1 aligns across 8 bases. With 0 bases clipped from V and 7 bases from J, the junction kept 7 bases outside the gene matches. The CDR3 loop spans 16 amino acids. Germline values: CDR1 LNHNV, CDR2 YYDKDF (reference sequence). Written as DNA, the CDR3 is TGTGCCACCAGCAGAGATCGGTCAGGACAGGGTGAAAAACTGTTTTTT. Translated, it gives CATSRDRSGQGEKLFF. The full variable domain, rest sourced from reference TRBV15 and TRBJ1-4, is DAMVIQNPRYQVTQFGKPVTLSCSQTLNHNVMYWYQQKSSQAPKLLFHYYDKDFNNEADTPDNFQSRRPNTSFCFLDIRSPGLGDTAMYLCATSRDRSGQGEKLFFGSGTQLSVL.

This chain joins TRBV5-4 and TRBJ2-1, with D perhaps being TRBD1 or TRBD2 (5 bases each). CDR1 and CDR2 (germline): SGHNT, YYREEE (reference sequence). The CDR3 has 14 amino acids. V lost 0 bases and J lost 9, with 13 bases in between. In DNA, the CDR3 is TGTGCCAGCAGCTTGGGGGGCCTAGCCAGTGAGCAGTTCTTC. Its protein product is CASSLGGLASEQFF.

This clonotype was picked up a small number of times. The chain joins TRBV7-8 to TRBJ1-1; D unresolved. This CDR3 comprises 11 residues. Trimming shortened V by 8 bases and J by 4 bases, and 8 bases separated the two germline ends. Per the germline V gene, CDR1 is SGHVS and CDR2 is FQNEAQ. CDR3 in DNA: TGTGCCAGCTCAAAACGCACTGAAGCTTTCTTT. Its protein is CASSKRTEAFF. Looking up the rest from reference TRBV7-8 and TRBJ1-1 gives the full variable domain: GAGVSQSPRYKVAKRGQDVALRCDPISGHVSLFWYQQALGQGPEFLTYFQNEAQLDKSGLPSDRFFAERPEGSVSTLKIQRTQQEDSAVYLCASSKRTEAFFGQGTRLTVV.

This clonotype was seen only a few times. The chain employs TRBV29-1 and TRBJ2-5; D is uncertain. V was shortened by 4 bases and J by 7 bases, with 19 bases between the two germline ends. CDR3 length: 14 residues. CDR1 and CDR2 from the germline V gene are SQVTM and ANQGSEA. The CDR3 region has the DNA TGCAGCGTTGTTCTAGACTGGGGAAAGTGGACCCAGTACTTC. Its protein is CSVVLDWGKWTQYF.

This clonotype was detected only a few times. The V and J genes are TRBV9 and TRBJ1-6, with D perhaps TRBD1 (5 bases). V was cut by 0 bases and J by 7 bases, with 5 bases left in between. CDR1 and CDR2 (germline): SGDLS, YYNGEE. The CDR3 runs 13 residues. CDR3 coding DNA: TGTGCCAGCAGCGTAGGGGGGAATTCACCCCTCCACTTT. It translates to CASSVGGNSPLHF. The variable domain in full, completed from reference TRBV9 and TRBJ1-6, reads DSGVTQTPKHLITATGQRVTLRCSPRSGDLSVYWYQQSLDQGLQFLIQYYNGEERAKGNILERFSAQQFPDLHSELNLSSLELGDSALYFCASSVGGNSPLHFGNGTRLTVT.

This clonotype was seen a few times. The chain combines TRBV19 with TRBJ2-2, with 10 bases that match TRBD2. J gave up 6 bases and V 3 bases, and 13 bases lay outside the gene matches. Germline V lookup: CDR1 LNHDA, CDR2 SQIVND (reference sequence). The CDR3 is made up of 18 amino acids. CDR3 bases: TGTGCCAGTAGTATCGGCCTTATACTAGCGGGGAAGGCCGGGGAGCTGTTTTTT. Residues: CASSIGLILAGKAGELFF.

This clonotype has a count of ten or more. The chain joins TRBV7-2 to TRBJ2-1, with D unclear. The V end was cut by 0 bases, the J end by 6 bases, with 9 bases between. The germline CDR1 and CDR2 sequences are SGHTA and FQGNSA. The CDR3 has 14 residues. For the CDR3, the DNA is TGTGCCAGCAGCTTAGCGGCAGCGACCAATGAGCAGTTCTTC. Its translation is CASSLAAATNEQFF.

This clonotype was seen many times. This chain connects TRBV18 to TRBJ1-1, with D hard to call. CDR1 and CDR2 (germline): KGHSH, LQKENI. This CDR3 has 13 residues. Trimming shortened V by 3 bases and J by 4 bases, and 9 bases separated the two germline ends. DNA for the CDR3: TGTGCCAGCTCACCTGCTCATGGCACTGAAGCTTTCTTT. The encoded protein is CASSPAHGTEAFF.

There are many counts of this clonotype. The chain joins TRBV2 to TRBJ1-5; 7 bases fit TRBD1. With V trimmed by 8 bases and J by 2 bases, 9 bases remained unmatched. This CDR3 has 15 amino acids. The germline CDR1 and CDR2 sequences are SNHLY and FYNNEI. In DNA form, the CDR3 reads TGTGCCAGCTGCCGACAGGGTGCCGGCAATCAGCCCCAGCATTTT. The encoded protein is CASCRQGAGNQPQHF.

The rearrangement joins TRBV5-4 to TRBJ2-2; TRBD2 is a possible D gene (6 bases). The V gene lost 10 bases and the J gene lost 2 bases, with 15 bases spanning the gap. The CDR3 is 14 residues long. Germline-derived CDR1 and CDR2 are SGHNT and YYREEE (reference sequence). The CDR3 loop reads CAGRFGGNTGELFF. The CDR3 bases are TGTGCCGGAAGGTTCGGGGGAAACACCGGGGAGCTGTTTTTT.

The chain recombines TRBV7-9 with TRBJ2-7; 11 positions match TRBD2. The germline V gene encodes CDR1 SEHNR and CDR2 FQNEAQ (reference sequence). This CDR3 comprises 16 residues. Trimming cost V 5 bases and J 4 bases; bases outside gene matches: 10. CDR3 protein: CASSPVLAGGRYEQYF. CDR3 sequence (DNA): TGTGCCAGCAGCCCCGTGTTAGCGGGGGGGCGTTACGAGCAGTACTTC.

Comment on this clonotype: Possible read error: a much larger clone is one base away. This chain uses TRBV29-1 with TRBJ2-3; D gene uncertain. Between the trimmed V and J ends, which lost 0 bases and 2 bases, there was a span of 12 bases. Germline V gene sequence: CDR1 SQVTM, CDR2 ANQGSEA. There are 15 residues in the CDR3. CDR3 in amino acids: CSVEDRRLATDTQYF. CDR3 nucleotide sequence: TGCAGCGTTGAAGACCGTCGGCTTGCCACAGATACGCAGTATTTT.

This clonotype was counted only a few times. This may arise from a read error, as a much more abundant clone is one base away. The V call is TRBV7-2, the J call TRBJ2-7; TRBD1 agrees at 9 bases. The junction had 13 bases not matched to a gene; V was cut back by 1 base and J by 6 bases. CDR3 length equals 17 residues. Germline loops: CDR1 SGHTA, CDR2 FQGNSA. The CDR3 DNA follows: TGTGCCAGCAGCTTAGGGACCCCGGGACAGGGCTTCGGCGAGCAGTACTTC. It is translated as CASSLGTPGQGFGEQYF.